The clone carrying this T cell receptor beta chain was counted only a few times. What it binds is unknown. The sample belongs to a study of T-cell memory formation after mild COVID-19. Study as a whole: TCR clusters were mostly confined to one donor each. Study-wide points: Certain responding clones were present in pre-infection memory, suggesting participation of cross-reactive memory.

Researchers used 5'RACE with constant-segment primers to make TCR alpha and TCR beta cDNA libraries that carry sample barcodes and UMIs. TCRdb ran MiXCR on the 5' RACE reads and lists one entry per CDR3 protein. The sample consists of hundreds of thousands of distinct CDR3 sequences, about 15% of them appearing once. This CDR3 comprises 14 residues. Germline V CDR1 and CDR2: DFQATT, SNEGSKA (reference sequence). Trimming took 5 bases from V and 0 from J, leaving 11 bases between them. The genes are TRBV20-1 and TRBJ1-5; perhaps TRBD1 as D (5 bases). Material: PBMCs or a T cell subset sorted from them (not recorded which). The source of this sequence is a man aged 18 to 30 who had mild COVID-19 (a few samples of this study predate the infection). Cell type and time point are not known. In DNA, the CDR3 is TGCAGTGCTTTCAGGGCCCCTAGCAATCAGCCCCAGCATTTT. It encodes CSAFRAPSNQPQHF.